This T cell receptor beta chain was sequenced for a study of OX40 agonist ivuxolimab in advanced cancers. Regarding the study as a whole: The authors also found low normalized T-cell clonal expansion in some nonresponders.

TCRdb keeps only in-frame clones here, not all; method: immunoSEQ multiplex PCR. The table has approximately 69,000 clones, 90% seen once. Germline V gene lookup returns CDR1 WSHSY and CDR2 SAAADI. V was shortened by 2 bases and J by 6 bases, with 13 bases between the two germline ends. CDR3 length equals 14 residues. Note on this clone: Its antigen remains unidentified.

The chain employs TRBV10-2 and TRBJ1-2; D is unresolved. Sequenced material: CD4+ or CD8+ T cells sorted from blood, taken in a trial of the OX40 agonist ivuxolimab. This TCR was recovered from an adult with an advanced solid tumor such as melanoma, head and neck, liver or kidney cancer. The CDR3 loop is CASSEMGRVDGYTF. The CDR3 region has the DNA TGCGCCAGCAGTGAGATGGGTCGGGTTGATGGCTACACCTTC.